The 7 T cell receptor beta chains below come from one sample, sequenced in a study of blood T cell repertoires in COVID-19. Sequencing was performed with immunoSEQ multiplex PCR; in TCRdb, only in-frame clones are kept and a portion is missing. The sample records about 55,000 clones, about nine tenths being singletons. The sample taken for sequencing was peripheral blood. These receptors were collected from a man in his 60s with active COVID-19.

This chain links TRBV7-2 with TRBJ2-1; 8 bases fit TRBD2. This CDR3 contains 15 residues. CDR1 is SGHTA, CDR2 FQGNSA, per germline. Trimming removed 2 bases from V and 2 bases from J; junction bases left unmatched: 2. Here the CDR3 DNA reads TGTGCCAGCAGCTTACTAGCGGGCACCTACAATGAGCAGTTCTTC. Translation: CASSLLAGTYNEQFF.

V is TRBV5-1 and J is TRBJ2-1; no firm D call. Germline-derived CDR1 and CDR2 are SGHRS and YFSETQ. Trimming stripped 0 bases from V and 2 bases from J, with 9 bases between. The CDR3 has 15 residues. CDR3: CASSLGQFPYNEQFF. The CDR3 DNA reads as TGCGCCAGCAGCTTGGGGCAGTTTCCCTACAATGAGCAGTTCTTC. The full variable domain, in which reference TRBV5-1 and TRBJ2-1 provide the parts outside the CDR3, is KAGVTQTPRYLIKTRGQQVTLSCSPISGHRSVSWYQQTPGQGLQFLFEYFSETQRNKGNFPGRFSGRQFSNSRSEMNVSTLELGDSALYLCASSLGQFPYNEQFFGPGTRLTVL.

The V gene is TRBV10-3, the J gene TRBJ2-7; no reliable D call. The germline gives CDR1 ENHRY, CDR2 SYGVKD. The length of the CDR3 is 12 residues. Trimming shortened V by 8 bases and J by 3 bases, and 11 bases separated the two germline ends. This CDR3 reads CAIESPGYEQYF. In DNA form, the CDR3 reads TGTGCCATCGAGAGCCCGGGCTACGAGCAGTACTTC.

The rearrangement uses TRBV6-5 and TRBJ1-4; possibly TRBD1 for D (5 bases). Germline V lookup: CDR1 MNHEY, CDR2 SVGAGI. V lost 4 bases to trimming and J lost 8 bases, with 14 bases between them. This CDR3 comprises 14 residues. The CDR3 region is CASSFLQAGEKLFF. The CDR3 DNA follows: TGTGCCAGCAGTTTCCTACAGGCAGGGGAAAAACTGTTTTTT.

This clone has a handful of counts. This rearrangement joins TRBV4-2 to TRBJ1-5; a possible D gene is TRBD1 (6 bases). Trimming shortened V by 1 base and J by 5 bases, and 9 bases separated the two germline ends. Germline loops: CDR1 LGHNA, CDR2 YNFKEQ. This CDR3 comprises 14 residues. The CDR3 coding sequence is TGTGCCAGCAGCCAAGTGGCAGGGGATCAGCCCCAGCATTTT. It encodes CASSQVAGDQPQHF.

The chain is built from TRBV5-1 and TRBJ1-2; no reliable D call. CDR1 and CDR2 (germline): SGHRS, YFSETQ. The V end lost 0 bases, the J end lost 8 bases, and 8 bases lay between the germline ends. The CDR3 extends over 12 amino acids. The CDR3 DNA reads as TGCGCCAGCAGCTTGGATAGAAGCGGCTACACCTTC. The encoded protein is CASSLDRSGYTF.

This chain connects TRBV11-2 to TRBJ1-5; no reliable D call. Between the trimmed V and J ends, which lost 1 base and 2 bases, there was a span of 9 bases. Per germline, CDR1 SGHAT and CDR2 FQNNGV. The CDR3 has 15 amino acids. CDR3 in DNA: TGTGCCAGCAGCTTAGTAGGTGAGGGCAATCAGCCCCAGCATTTT. Translated: CASSLVGEGNQPQHF.